This TCR beta chain was sequenced for a study of tumor-infiltrating lymphocytes in oesophageal squamous cell carcinoma. In TCRdb, the PCR reads were re-called with MiXCR into one record per CDR3 protein. The table has about 22,000 distinct CDR3 sequences, about a third seen once. The CDR3 has 13 amino acids. Looked up from germline, CDR1 is SGHTA and CDR2 is FQGTGA. V lost 7 bases and J lost 7; bases outside the gene matches: 7. This TCR was recovered from a female donor with esophageal squamous cell carcinoma. The sample consisted of esophageal tumor tissue. V and J are TRBV7-3 and TRBJ2-7, with TRBD2 matching over 10 bases. The CDR3, as DNA: TGTGCCAGCATGGTAGCGGGAGGCGATGAGCAGTACTTC. Translation gives CASMVAGGDEQYF.